This T cell receptor beta chain emerged from a study of T cell responses to AZD1222 COVID-19 vaccine. Concerning this clone: The antigen remains unidentified.

Findings of the study overall: Close to half of all spike-specific TCRs reportedly target regions of the variants that are unmutated.

Repertoires were generated with immunoSEQ multiplex PCR, while TCRdb's copy carries only in-frame clones and drops some. The sample consists of roughly 100,000 clones, approximately 88% of them appearing once. The V end was cut by 8 bases, the J end by 0 bases, with 8 bases between. The germline V gene has CDR1 SNHLY and CDR2 FYNNEI. CDR3 length equals 12 residues. This TCR came from an adult in good health. J is TRBJ2-7 and V is TRBV2; a weak D match, TRBD2 (6 bases). The specimen was peripheral blood, collected on day 0 of AZD1222 vaccination. CDR3 amino acids: CASGEDSYEQYF. As DNA, the CDR3 is TGTGCCAGCGGGGAGGACTCCTACGAGCAGTACTTC.